These T cell receptor beta chains were read from a single sample in a study of OX40 agonist ivuxolimab in advanced cancers. Sequenced by immunoSEQ multiplex PCR; TCRdb stores in-frame clones only, minus some. The sample consists of tens of thousands of clones, approximately 84% of them appearing once. This sample comprised CD4+ or CD8+ T cells sorted from blood, obtained in a trial of the OX40 agonist ivuxolimab. The receptors originated from an adult with an advanced solid tumor such as melanoma, head and neck, liver or kidney cancer. Both conserved end residues are trimmed from each CDR3. A D gene is named only where the DNA matches it firmly.

V gene	J gene	D gene	CDR3 protein
TRBV9	TRBJ1-3	-	ASSPPQSSGNTIY
TRBV27	TRBJ2-1	-	ASSLAGTSYNEQF
TRBV18	TRBJ1-4	-	ASSSSATNEKLF
TRBV5-6	TRBJ2-5	-	ASSLGIGQETQY
TRBV27	TRBJ1-2	-	ASSKSGYGYT
TRBV9	TRBJ1-2	-	ASSVGGRRAGGYT
TRBV11-3	TRBJ1-2	-	ASSLTNRAISYGYT
TRBV7-9	TRBJ2-1	-	ASSPSGGEF
TRBV7-8	TRBJ2-7	-	ASSLSYWTAESSYEQY
TRBV5-4	TRBJ1-2	-	ASRDGANYGYT
TRBV6-1	TRBJ1-5	-	ASSAFRGGVGNQPQH
TRBV5-8	TRBJ1-2	TRBD1	ASSFGTGLGGYT
TRBV6-5	TRBJ1-1	TRBD1	ASNDRGSRQAF
TRBV11-2	TRBJ1-2	-	ASSPGQPELYGYT
TRBV4-1	TRBJ1-1	-	ASSQDRNTEAF
TRBV11-2	TRBJ2-5	TRBD2	ASSTRLGTSGQETQY
TRBV6-1	TRBJ1-5	-	ASRVSPHQPQH
TRBV19	TRBJ1-5	TRBD1	ASSIDHQGAWQPQH
TRBV27	TRBJ2-1	-	ASSLLRGHEQF
TRBV7-3	TRBJ1-4	-	ASSSVFRGWRGAVSRKLF
TRBV27	TRBJ2-1	TRBD2	ASSAGTSGSRQF
TRBV9	TRBJ2-7	-	ASSVGGGGVLSEQY
TRBV29-1	TRBJ1-1	TRBD1	SVAPGQGSNTEAF
TRBV5-1	TRBJ1-4	-	ASSHRAATNEKLF
TRBV11-3	TRBJ1-1	-	ASRKGGDQAF
TRBV19	TRBJ2-1	-	ASSKVVSGVSEQF
TRBV28	TRBJ2-2	TRBD1	ASSLRDRATGELF
TRBV5-1	TRBJ1-4	TRBD1	ASSHGTGNEKLF
TRBV18	TRBJ2-3	TRBD2	ASSSAGSGARTDTQY
TRBV29-1	TRBJ1-4	-	SVGHNEKLF
TRBV7-9	TRBJ2-3	-	ASSLVQGRDTQY
TRBV18	TRBJ1-3	-	ASSPIQGKTGNTIY
TRBV19	TRBJ1-1	-	ASSGVRGTEAF
TRBV30	TRBJ1-3	-	AWSTGHSGNTIY
TRBV12-5	TRBJ2-1	TRBD1	ASGPQGHQYNEQF
TRBV7-6	TRBJ1-5	-	ASSLQSGLNQPQH
TRBV19	TRBJ2-7	TRBD2	ASLRLAGGPVYEQY
TRBV18	TRBJ2-6	TRBD1	ASSPVGQGYSGANVLT
TRBV6-1	TRBJ2-5	-	ARGGLGETQY
TRBV5-1	TRBJ2-1	-	ASSLVNREQF
TRBV14	TRBJ2-1	-	ASSQGGSGGQSEQF
TRBV30	TRBJ2-2	TRBD1	AYLVGQGYTGELF
TRBV5-1	TRBJ2-1	TRBD2	ASSLRLAGNEQF
TRBV9	TRBJ2-5	TRBD2	ASSVEGLGETQY
TRBV18	TRBJ1-6	-	ASSPTGTDSPLH
TRBV6-6	TRBJ1-3	-	ASGTETIY
TRBV5-6	TRBJ2-1	-	ASSRRGEQF
TRBV6-6	TRBJ1-2	-	ASSPRGGYT
TRBV7-8	TRBJ2-7	-	ASSFVAYEQY